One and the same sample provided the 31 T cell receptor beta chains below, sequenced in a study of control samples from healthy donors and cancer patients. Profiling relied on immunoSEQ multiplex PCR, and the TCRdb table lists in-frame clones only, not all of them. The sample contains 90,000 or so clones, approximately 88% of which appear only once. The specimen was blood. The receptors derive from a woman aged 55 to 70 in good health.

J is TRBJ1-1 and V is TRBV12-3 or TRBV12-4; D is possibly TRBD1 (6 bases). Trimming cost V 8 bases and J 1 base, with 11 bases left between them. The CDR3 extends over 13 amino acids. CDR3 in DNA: TGTGCCAGCGCAAAACAGGGGAACACTGAAGCTTTCTTT. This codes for CASAKQGNTEAFF.

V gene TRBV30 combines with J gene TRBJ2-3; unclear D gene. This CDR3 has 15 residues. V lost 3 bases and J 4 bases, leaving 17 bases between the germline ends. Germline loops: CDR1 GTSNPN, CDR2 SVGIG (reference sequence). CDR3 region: CAWSVDGNRADTQYF. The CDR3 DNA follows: TGTGCCTGGAGCGTCGATGGAAATCGGGCAGATACGCAGTATTTT.

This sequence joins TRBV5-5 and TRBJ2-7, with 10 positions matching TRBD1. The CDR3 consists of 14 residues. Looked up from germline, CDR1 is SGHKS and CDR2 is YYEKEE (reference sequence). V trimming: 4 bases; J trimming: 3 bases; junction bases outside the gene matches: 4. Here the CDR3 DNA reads TGTGCCAGCAGCACGGGGACAGGGGACTACGAGCAGTACTTC. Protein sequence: CASSTGTGDYEQYF. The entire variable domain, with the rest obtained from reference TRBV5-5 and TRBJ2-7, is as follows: DAGVTQSPTHLIKTRGQQVTLRCSPISGHKSVSWYQQVLGQGPQFIFQYYEKEERGRGNFPDRFSARQFPNYSSELNVNALLLGDSALYLCASSTGTGDYEQYFGPGTRLTVT.

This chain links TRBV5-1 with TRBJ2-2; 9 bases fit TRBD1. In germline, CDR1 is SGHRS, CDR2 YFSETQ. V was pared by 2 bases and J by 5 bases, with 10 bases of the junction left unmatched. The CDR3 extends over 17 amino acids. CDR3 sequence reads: CASSLTTGTGRTGELFF. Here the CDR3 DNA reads TGCGCCAGCAGCTTAACAACAGGGACAGGGCGGACCGGGGAGCTGTTTTTT.

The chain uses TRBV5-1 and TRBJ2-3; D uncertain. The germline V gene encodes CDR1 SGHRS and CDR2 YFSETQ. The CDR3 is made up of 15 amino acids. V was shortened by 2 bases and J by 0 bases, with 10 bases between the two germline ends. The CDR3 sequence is CASSFDTRSTDTQYF. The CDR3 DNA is TGCGCCAGCAGCTTCGACACTCGCAGCACAGATACGCAGTATTTT.

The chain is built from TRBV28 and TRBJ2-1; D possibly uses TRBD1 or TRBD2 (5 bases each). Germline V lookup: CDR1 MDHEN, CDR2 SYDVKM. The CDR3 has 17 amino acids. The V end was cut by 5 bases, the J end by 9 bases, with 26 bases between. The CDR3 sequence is CASSAASGRVVFGEQFF. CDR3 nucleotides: TGTGCCAGCAGTGCAGCTTCAGGGCGGGTAGTGTTCGGTGAGCAGTTCTTC.

DNA for the CDR3: TGTGCCAGCAGCCCGACCGGGACAGGGGATTGGTATGGCTACACCTTC. Its translation is CASSPTGTGDWYGYTF. The chain couples TRBV5-4 to TRBJ1-2; 10 bases map to TRBD1. The CDR3 spans 16 residues. V shed 4 bases and J 5 bases; nucleotides not matched to a gene: 11. From germline, CDR1 is SGHNT and CDR2 YYREEE (reference sequence).

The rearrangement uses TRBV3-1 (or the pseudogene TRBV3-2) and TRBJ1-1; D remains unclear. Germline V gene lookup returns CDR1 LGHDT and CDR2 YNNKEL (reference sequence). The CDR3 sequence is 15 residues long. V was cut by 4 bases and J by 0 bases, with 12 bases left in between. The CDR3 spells CASSLAAYLNTEAFF. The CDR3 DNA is TGTGCCAGCAGCCTAGCTGCGTACCTGAACACTGAAGCTTTCTTT.

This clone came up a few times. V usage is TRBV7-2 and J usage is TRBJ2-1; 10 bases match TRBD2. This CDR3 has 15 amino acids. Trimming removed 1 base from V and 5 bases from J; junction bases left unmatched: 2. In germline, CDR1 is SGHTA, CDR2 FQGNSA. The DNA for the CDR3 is TGTGCCAGCAGCTTAGTAGGACTAGCGGACAATGAGCAGTTCTTC. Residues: CASSLVGLADNEQFF. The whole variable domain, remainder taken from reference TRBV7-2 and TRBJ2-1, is GAGVSQSPSNKVTEKGKDVELRCDPISGHTALYWYRQSLGQGLEFLIYFQGNSAPDKSGLPSDRFSAERTGGSVSTLTIQRTQQEDSAVYLCASSLVGLADNEQFFGPGTRLTVL.

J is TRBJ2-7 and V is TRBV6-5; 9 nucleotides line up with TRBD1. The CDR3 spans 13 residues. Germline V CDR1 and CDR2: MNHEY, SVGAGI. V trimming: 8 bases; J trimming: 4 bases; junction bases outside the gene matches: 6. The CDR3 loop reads CASGDRGFYEQYF. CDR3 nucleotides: TGTGCCAGCGGCGACAGGGGGTTTTACGAGCAGTACTTC.

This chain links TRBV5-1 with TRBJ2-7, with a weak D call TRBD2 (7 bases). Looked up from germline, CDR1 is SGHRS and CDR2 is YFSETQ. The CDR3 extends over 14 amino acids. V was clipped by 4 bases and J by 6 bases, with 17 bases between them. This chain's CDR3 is CASSPGGRGREQYF. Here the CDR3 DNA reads TGCGCCAGCAGCCCGGGGGGCAGGGGACGCGAGCAGTACTTC.

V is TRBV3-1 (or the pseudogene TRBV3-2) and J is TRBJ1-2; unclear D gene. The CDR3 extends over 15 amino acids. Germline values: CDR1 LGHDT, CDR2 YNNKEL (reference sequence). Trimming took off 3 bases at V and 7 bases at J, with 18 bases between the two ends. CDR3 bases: TGTGCCAGCAGCCACCAACGTGCGGGTAGGATTGGCTACACCTTC. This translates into CASSHQRAGRIGYTF.

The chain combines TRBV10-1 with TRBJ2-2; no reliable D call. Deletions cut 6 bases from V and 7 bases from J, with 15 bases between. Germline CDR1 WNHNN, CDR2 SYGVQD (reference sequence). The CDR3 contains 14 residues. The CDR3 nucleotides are TGCGCCAGCAGGTCGGGCACGGGTGTCGGGGAGCTGTTTTTT. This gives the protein CASRSGTGVGELFF.

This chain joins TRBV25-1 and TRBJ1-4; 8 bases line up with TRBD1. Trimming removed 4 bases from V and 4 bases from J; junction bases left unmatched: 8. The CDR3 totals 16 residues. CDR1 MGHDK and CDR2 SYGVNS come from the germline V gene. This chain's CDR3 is CASSGDRGWHNEKLFF. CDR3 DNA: TGTGCCAGCAGTGGCGACAGGGGTTGGCATAATGAAAAACTGTTTTTT.

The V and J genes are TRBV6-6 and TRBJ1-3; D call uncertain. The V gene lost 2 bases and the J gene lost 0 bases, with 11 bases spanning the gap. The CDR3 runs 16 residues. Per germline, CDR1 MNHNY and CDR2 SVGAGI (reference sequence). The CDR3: CASSYGVTRSGNTIYF. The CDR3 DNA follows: TGTGCCAGCAGTTACGGGGTCACCCGCTCTGGAAACACCATATATTTT.

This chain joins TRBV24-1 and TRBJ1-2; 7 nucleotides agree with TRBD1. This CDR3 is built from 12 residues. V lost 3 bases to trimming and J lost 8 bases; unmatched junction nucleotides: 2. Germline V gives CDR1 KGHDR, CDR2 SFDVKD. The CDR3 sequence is CATSDDRAGYTF. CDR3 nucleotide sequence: TGTGCCACCAGTGATGACAGGGCCGGCTACACCTTC.

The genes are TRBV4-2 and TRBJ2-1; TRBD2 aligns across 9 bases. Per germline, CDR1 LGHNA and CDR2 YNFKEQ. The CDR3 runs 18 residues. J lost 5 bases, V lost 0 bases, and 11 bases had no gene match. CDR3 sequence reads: CASSQDEASGRFNNEQFF. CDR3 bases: TGTGCCAGCAGCCAAGATGAGGCCAGCGGGAGGTTTAACAATGAGCAGTTCTTC.

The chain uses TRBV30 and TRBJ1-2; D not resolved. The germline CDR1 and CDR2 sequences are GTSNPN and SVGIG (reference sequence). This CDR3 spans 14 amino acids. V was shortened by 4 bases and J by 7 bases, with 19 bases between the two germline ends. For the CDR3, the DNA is TGTGCCTGGATTATGGCCGACTTTCTGAGTGGCTACACCTTC. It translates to CAWIMADFLSGYTF.

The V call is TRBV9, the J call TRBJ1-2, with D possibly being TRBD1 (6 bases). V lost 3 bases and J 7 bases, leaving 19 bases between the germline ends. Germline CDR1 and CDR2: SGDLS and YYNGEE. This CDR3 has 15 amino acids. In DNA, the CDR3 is TGTGCCAGCAGCGGCCAACAGGGATATCACCGTGGCTACACCTTC. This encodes CASSGQQGYHRGYTF.

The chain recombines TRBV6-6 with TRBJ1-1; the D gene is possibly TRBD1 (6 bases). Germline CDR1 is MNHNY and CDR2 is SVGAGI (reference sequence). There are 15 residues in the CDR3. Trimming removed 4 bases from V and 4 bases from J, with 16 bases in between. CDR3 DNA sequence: TGTGCCAGCAGTTCCCCGACAGGCCGTTCCACTGAAGCTTTCTTT. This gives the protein CASSSPTGRSTEAFF.

The CDR3 sequence: CSATTEVWAFF. CDR3 in DNA: TGCAGTGCCACGACGGAGGTGTGGGCTTTCTTT. The chain couples TRBV20-1 to TRBJ1-1; no firm D call. Germline CDR1 reads DFQATT; CDR2 reads SNEGSKA (reference sequence). V shed 6 bases and J shed 11 bases, with 16 bases lying between them. The CDR3 totals 11 residues.

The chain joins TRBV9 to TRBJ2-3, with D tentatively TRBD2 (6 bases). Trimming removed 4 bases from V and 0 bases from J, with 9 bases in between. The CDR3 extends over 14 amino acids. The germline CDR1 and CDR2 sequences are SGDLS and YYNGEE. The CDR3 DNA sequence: TGTGCCAGCAGCCCCGGGAGAAGCACAGATACGCAGTATTTT. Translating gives CASSPGRSTDTQYF.

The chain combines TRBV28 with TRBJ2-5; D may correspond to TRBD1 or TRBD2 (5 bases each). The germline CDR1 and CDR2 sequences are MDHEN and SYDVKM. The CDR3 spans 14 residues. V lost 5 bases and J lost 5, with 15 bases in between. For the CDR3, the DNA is TGTGCCAGCAGTAAACGGGACCCTAGTGAGACCCAGTACTTC. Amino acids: CASSKRDPSETQYF.

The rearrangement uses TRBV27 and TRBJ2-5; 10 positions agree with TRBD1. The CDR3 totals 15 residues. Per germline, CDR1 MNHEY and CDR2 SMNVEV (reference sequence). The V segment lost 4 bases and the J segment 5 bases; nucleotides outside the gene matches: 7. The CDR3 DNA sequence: TGTGCCAGCAGTTGGGGACAGGGGACGGGTGAGACCCAGTACTTC. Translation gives CASSWGQGTGETQYF.

The chain's CDR3 is CSVEEGAEAQYF. CDR3 DNA sequence: TGCAGCGTTGAAGAGGGGGCTGAGGCCCAGTACTTC. The chain combines TRBV29-1 with TRBJ2-5, with TRBD1 as a possible D gene (6 bases). With 0 bases removed from V and 9 bases from J, the gap between germline ends came to 11 bases. Germline lookup yields CDR1 SQVTM and CDR2 ANQGSEA. CDR3 length: 12 amino acids.

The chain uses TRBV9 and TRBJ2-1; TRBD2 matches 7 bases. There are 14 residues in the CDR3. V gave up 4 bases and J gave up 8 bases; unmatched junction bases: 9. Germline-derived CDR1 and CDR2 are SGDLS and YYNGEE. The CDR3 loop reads CASSPSGGSYEQFF. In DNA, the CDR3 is TGTGCCAGCAGCCCTTCCGGCGGGAGCTATGAGCAGTTCTTC. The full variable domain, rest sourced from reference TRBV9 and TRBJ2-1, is DSGVTQTPKHLITATGQRVTLRCSPRSGDLSVYWYQQSLDQGLQFLIQYYNGEERAKGNILERFSAQQFPDLHSELNLSSLELGDSALYFCASSPSGGSYEQFFGPGTRLTVL.

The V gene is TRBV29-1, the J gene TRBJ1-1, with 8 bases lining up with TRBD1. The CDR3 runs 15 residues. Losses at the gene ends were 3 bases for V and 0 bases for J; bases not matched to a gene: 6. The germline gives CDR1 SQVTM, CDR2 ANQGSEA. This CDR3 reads CSVDRTGTVNTEAFF. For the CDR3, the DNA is TGCAGCGTTGACCGGACAGGGACGGTGAACACTGAAGCTTTCTTT. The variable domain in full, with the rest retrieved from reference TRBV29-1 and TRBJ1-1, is SAVISQKPSRDICQRGTSLTIQCQVDSQVTMMFWYRQQPGQSLTLIATANQGSEATYESGFVIDKFPISRPNLTFSTLTVSNMSPEDSSIYLCSVDRTGTVNTEAFFGQGTRLTVV.

CDR3 sequence: CASSNTLLGAGDTQYF. As DNA, the CDR3 is TGTGCCAGCAGTAATACCCTCTTAGGTGCAGGTGATACGCAGTATTTT. This chain connects TRBV28 to TRBJ2-3; D is unclear. Looked up from germline, CDR1 is MDHEN and CDR2 is SYDVKM. This CDR3 is built from 16 residues. The ends were cut back, 5 bases at V and 6 bases at J, with 21 bases in the middle.

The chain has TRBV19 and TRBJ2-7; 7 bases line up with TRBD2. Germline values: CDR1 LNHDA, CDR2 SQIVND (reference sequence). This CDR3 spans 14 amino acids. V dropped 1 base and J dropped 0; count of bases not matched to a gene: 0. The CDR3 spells CASSIAGGSYEQYF. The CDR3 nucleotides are TGTGCCAGTAGTATAGCGGGGGGCTCCTACGAGCAGTACTTC.

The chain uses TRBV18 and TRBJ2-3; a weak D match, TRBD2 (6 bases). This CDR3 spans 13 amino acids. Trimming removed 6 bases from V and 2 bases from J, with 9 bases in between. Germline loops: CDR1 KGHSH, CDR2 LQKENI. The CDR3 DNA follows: TGTGCCAGCTCGGGCGGGGTCACAGATACGCAGTATTTT. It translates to CASSGGVTDTQYF.

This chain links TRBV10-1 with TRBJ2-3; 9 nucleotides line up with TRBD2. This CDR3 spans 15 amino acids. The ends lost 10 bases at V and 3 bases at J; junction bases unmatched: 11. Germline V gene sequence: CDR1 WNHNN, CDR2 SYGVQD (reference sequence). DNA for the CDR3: TGCGCCACCTCTACCCAGCGGGGGGAGACAGATACGCAGTATTTT. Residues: CATSTQRGETDTQYF.